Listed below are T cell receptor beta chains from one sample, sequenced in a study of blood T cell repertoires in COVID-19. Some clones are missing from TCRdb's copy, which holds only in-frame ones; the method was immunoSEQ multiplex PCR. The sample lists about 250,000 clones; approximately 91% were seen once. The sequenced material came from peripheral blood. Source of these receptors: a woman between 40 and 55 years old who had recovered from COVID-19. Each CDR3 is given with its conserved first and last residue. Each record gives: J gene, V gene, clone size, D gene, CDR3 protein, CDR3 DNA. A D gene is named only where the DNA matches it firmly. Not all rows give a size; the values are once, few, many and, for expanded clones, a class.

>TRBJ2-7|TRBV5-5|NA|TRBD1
CASRGQGSEQYF
TGTGCCAGCAGGGGACAGGGATCGGAGCAGTACTTC
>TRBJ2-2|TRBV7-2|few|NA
CASSVQGGTGELFF
TGTGCCAGCAGCGTACAGGGTGGTACCGGGGAGCTGTTTTTT
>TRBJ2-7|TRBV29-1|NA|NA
CSVDDPQGNSYEQYF
TGCAGCGTTGACGACCCGCAGGGCAACAGCTACGAGCAGTACTTC
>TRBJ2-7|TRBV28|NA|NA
CASSSTSYEQYF
TGTGCCAGCAGTTCCACTAGCTACGAGCAGTACTTC
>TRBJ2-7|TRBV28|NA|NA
CASSITGGAWEQYF
TGTGCCAGCAGTATCACAGGGGGGGCGTGGGAGCAGTACTTC
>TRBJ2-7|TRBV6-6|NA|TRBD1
CASSSSGTGAYEQYF
TGTGCCAGCAGTTCATCCGGGACAGGGGCCTACGAGCAGTACTTC
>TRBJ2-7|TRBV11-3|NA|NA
CASSLQGTYEQYF
TGTGCCAGCAGCTTACAGGGTACCTACGAGCAGTACTTC
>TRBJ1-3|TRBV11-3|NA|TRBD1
CASSFPTGGFGNTIYF
TGTGCCAGCAGCTTCCCCACAGGGGGCTTTGGAAACACCATATATTTT
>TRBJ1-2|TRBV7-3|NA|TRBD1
CASSPGQGEEGYGYTF
TGTGCCAGCAGCCCGGGACAGGGAGAGGAGGGGTATGGCTACACCTTC
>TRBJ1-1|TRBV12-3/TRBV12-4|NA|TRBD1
CASSLRTGGKAFF
TGTGCCAGCAGTCTACGGACAGGGGGGAAAGCTTTCTTT
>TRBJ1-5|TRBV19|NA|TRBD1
CASRVQGEQPQHF
TGTGCCAGTAGGGTCCAGGGGGAACAGCCCCAGCATTTT
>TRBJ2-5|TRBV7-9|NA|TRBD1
CASSFTRDRGRGETQYF
TGTGCCAGCAGCTTCACCAGAGACAGGGGGCGAGGAGAGACCCAGTACTTC
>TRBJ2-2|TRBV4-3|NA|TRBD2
CASSQEVAGGRTGELFF
TGCGCCAGCAGCCAAGAAGTAGCGGGAGGGCGCACCGGGGAGCTGTTTTTT
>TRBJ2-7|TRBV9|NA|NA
CASSVVPGAINEQYF
TGTGCCAGCAGCGTAGTCCCAGGGGCGATAAACGAGCAATACTTC
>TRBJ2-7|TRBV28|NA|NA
CASTPAGAPTYEQYF
TGTGCCAGCACCCCTGCAGGGGCCCCTACCTACGAGCAGTACTTC
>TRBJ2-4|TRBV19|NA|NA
CASSTRGGFDIQYF
TGTGCCAGTAGTACCCGCGGCGGGTTCGACATTCAGTACTTC
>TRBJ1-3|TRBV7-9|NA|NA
CASSSGAGENTIYF
TGTGCCAGCAGCTCCGGCGCAGGGGAAAACACCATATATTTT
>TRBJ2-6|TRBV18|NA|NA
CASSPRDSASGANVLTF
TGTGCCAGCTCACCAAGGGACTCCGCCTCTGGGGCCAACGTCCTGACTTTC
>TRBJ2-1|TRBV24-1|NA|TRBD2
CATSDGLAGALDEQFF
TGTGCCACCAGTGATGGACTAGCGGGAGCACTCGATGAGCAGTTCTTC
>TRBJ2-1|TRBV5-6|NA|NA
CASSPGVREQFF
TGTGCCAGCAGTCCGGGAGTCAGGGAGCAGTTCTTC
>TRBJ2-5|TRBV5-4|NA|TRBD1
CASSSPGQGDETQYF
TGTGCCAGCAGCAGCCCGGGACAGGGGGACGAGACCCAGTACTTC
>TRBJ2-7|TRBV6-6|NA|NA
CASTPIGESSYEQYF
TGTGCCAGCACCCCGATAGGGGAAAGCTCCTACGAGCAGTACTTC
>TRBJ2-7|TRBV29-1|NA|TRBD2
CSAQPGGSYEQYF
TGCAGCGCCCAGCCCGGGGGGTCCTACGAGCAGTACTTC
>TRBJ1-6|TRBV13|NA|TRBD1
CASSPWGDSNSPLHF
TGTGCCAGCAGCCCATGGGGGGACAGCAATTCACCCCTCCACTTT
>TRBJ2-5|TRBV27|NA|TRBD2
CASSQPGLAQETQYF
TGTGCCAGCAGCCAACCGGGACTAGCCCAAGAGACCCAGTACTTC
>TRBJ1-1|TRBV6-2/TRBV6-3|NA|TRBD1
CASSGSGTVNTEAFF
TGTGCCAGCAGCGGATCCGGGACAGTGAACACTGAAGCTTTCTTT
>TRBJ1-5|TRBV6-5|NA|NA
CASSYSLGASNQPQHF
TGTGCCAGCAGTTACTCGTTGGGGGCGAGTAATCAGCCCCAGCATTTT
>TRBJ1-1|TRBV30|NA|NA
CAWGGGTRGTEAFF
TGTGCCTGGGGGGGAGGAACTCGCGGCACTGAAGCTTTCTTT
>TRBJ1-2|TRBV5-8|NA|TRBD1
CASSISGTGTFGYGYTF
TGTGCCAGCAGCATTTCCGGGACAGGGACATTCGGCTATGGCTACACCTTC
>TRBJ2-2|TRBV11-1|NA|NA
CASKPLAVNTGELFF
TGTGCCAGCAAACCGCTAGCAGTTAACACCGGGGAGCTGTTTTTT
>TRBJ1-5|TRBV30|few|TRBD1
CAWSHYRGNQPQHF
TGTGCCTGGAGCCATTACAGGGGAAATCAGCCCCAGCATTTT
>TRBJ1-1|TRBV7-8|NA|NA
CASSLVRTVNTEAFF
TGTGCCAGCAGCTTAGTACGGACAGTGAACACTGAAGCTTTCTTT
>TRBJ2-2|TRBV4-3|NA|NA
CASSQEHNTNTGELFF
TGCGCCAGCAGCCAAGAACACAACACGAACACCGGGGAGCTGTTTTTT
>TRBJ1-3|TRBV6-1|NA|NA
CASSDPGGGRVGTIYF
TGTGCCAGCAGTGATCCTGGCGGAGGCCGGGTAGGCACCATATATTTT
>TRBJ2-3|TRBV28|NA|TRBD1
CASRTGADTQYF
TGTGCCAGCAGGACAGGGGCAGATACGCAGTATTTT
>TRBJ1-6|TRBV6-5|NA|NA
CASSYGQDFLNSPLHF
TGTGCCAGCAGTTACGGGCAGGATTTCCTTAATTCACCCCTCCACTTT
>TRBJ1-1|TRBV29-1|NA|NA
CSVGGGYTVNTEAFF
TGCAGCGTTGGCGGGGGATATACCGTGAACACTGAAGCTTTCTTT
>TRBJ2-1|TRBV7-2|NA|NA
CASILDLTILREQFF
TGTGCCAGCATACTAGACCTTACCATACTACGGGAGCAGTTCTTC
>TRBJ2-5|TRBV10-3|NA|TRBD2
CAIGLAGAETQYF
TGTGCCATCGGACTAGCGGGAGCAGAGACCCAGTACTTC
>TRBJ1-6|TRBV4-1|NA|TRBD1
CASSQVGQGYNSPLHF
TGCGCCAGCAGCCAAGTCGGACAGGGGTATAATTCACCCCTCCACTTT
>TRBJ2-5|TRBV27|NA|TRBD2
CASSLGTSGSQETQYF
TGTGCCAGCAGTTTAGGGACTAGCGGGAGCCAAGAGACCCAGTACTTC
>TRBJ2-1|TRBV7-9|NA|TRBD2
CASSLSASGSNEQFF
TGTGCCAGCAGCTTATCGGCTAGCGGGAGCAATGAGCAGTTCTTC
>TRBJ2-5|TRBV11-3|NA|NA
CASSPGIPFKGVQETQYF
TGTGCCAGCAGCCCAGGGATTCCATTTAAGGGGGTCCAAGAGACCCAGTACTTC
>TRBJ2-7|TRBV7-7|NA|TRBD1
CASRDDRGWSEQYF
TGTGCTAGCAGGGACGACAGGGGATGGTCCGAGCAGTACTTC
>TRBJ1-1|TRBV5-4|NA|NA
CASSLIETGNTEAFF
TGTGCCAGCAGCTTGATCGAAACAGGGAACACTGAAGCTTTCTTT
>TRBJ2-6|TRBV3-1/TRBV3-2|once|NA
CASSPFLGSGANVLTF
TGTGCCAGCAGCCCCTTTCTCGGGTCTGGGGCCAACGTCCTGACTTTC
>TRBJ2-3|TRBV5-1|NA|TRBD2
CASSLASGGWTDTQYF
TGCGCCAGCAGCTTGGCTAGCGGGGGGTGGACAGATACGCAGTATTTT
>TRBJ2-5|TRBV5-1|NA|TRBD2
CASGRLAGLDETQYF
TGCGCCAGTGGGAGACTAGCGGGTCTGGACGAGACCCAGTACTTC
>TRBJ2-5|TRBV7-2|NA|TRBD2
CASSLASSGSETQYF
TGTGCCAGCAGCTTAGCCTCTAGCGGGAGCGAGACCCAGTACTTC
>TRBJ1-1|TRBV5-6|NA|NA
CASSWSSTGRVTEAFF
TGTGCCAGCAGCTGGTCCTCTACAGGGAGGGTGACTGAAGCTTTCTTT
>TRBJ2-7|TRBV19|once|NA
CASSPMTGPSYEQYF
TGTGCCAGTAGTCCCATGACAGGTCCCTCCTACGAGCAGTACTTC